This paragraph covers one T cell receptor beta chain sequence. Its cognate antigen is unknown. This sample is part of a study of cytomegalovirus exposure and HLA in healthy donors. About the research overall: An analysis done earlier identified almost 120 million unique TCR beta sequences from about 179 million T cells. Notes on the study in general: Association of 15,000 to 20,000 TCR beta sequences with HLA alleles was found at 0.05 false discovery rate in a later analysis.

Trimming cost V 0 bases and J 2 bases, with 12 bases left between them. In germline, CDR1 is SGHRS, CDR2 YFSETQ. This CDR3 comprises 15 residues. This PCR relied on a set of 60 Vbeta primers and 13 Jbeta primers. Measured with immunoSEQ multiplex PCR; TCRdb has only the in-frame clones, and not every one. Here the sample spans about 180,000 clones, 70% to 85% being singletons. Participants comprised healthy donors of bone marrow. Sequencing was done on a sample of PBMCs. This rearrangement joins TRBV5-1 to TRBJ2-7; perhaps TRBD2 as D (6 bases). The sequence derives from a woman in her thirties in good health and CMV-seropositive. The CDR3 nucleotides read TGCGCCAGCAGCTTGGCCGGGGGTGAGCCCTACGAGCAGTACTTC. This translates into CASSLAGGEPYEQYF.